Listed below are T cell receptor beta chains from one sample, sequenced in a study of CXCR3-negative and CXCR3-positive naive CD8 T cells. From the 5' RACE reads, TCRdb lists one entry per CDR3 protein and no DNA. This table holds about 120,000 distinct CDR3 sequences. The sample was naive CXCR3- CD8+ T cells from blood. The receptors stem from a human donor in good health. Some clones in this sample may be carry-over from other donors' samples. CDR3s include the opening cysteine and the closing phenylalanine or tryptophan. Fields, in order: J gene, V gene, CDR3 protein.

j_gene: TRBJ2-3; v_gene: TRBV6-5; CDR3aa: CASTLGTPGTDTQYF
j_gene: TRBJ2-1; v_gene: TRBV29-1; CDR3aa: CSLQGSRAGEQFF
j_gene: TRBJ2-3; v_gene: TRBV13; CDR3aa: CASSSRGSVTDTQYF
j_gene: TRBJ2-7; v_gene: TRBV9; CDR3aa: CASSVGQGPYEQYF
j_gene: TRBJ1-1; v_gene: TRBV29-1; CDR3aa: CSVGSVRLNTEAFF
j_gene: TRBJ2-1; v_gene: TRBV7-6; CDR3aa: CASSPDREASEQFF
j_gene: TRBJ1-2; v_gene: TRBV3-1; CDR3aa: CASSQDVASEGYTF
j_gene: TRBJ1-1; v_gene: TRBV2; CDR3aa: CASSEGTPEAFF
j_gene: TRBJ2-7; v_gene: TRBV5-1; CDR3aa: CASRIGASYEQYF
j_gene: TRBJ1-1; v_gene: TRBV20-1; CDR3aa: CSARGTGGGVEAFF
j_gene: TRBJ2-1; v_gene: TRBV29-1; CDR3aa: CSVAGQASSYNEQFF
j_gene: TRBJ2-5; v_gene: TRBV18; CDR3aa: CASSPSRGETQYF
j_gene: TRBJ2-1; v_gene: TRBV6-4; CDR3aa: CASSDGGAYNEQFF